A selection of T cell receptor beta chains follows, all from one sample in a study of OX40 agonist ivuxolimab in advanced cancers. Data came from immunoSEQ multiplex PCR; TCRdb stores just in-frame clones and leaves some out. The sample has roughly 16,000 clones, around three quarters seen once. The source was CD4+ or CD8+ T cells sorted from blood, collected in a trial of the OX40 agonist ivuxolimab. The receptors derive from an adult with an advanced solid tumor such as melanoma, head and neck, liver or kidney cancer. Each CDR3 is given with its conserved first and last residue. A row's size may be missing; if present it is once, few, many or a size class.

NA | TRBJ2-3 | TRBV7-9 | CASSYDRVHTDTQYF
NA | TRBJ2-1 | TRBV7-2 | CASSLNGGGARNEQFF
NA | TRBJ2-7 | TRBV27 | CASKPPDRFYEQYF
NA | TRBJ1-1 | TRBV4-1 | CASSQREVTEAFF
NA | TRBJ1-5 | TRBV27 | CASSGNFGNQPQHF
once | TRBJ1-2 | TRBV4-3 | CASSRRDGGGGYTF
NA | TRBJ2-1 | TRBV7-3 | CASSPRGIYNEQFF
NA | TRBJ2-3 | TRBV11-2 | CASSWTSGGSPDTQYF
NA | TRBJ1-6 | TRBV5-4 | CASSEETGVGSPLHF
NA | TRBJ2-2 | TRBV4-3 | CASSLWTTNTGELFF
NA | TRBJ2-2 | TRBV5-1 | CASSLRGANTGELFF
NA | TRBJ2-1 | TRBV10-3 | CAISGQGGDNEQFF
few | TRBJ2-7 | TRBV11-2 | CASSLGTGVREQYF
medium-sized | TRBJ1-5 | TRBV2 | CASSPGQVGNQPQHF
medium-sized | TRBJ2-5 | TRBV4-3 | CASSQDTGSGETQYF